One sample yielded the 27 T cell receptor beta chains listed below, sequenced in a study of blood T cell repertoires in COVID-19. Sequencing used immunoSEQ multiplex PCR; TCRdb keeps in-frame clones, though not all of them. The sample holds 190,000 or so clones, about 81% seen once. Sequencing was performed on PBMCs or T cells enriched from blood (not recorded which). All receptors derive from a man in his forties or fifties who had recovered from COVID-19.

This chain links TRBV5-4 with TRBJ1-2; D perhaps matches TRBD1 (5 bases). The CDR3 runs 15 residues. With 0 bases removed from V and 4 bases from J, the gap between germline ends came to 13 bases. Looked up from germline, CDR1 is SGHNT and CDR2 is YYREEE (reference sequence). Here the CDR3 DNA reads TGTGCCAGCAGCTTGGTCGCAGGGTTCGGCTATGGCTACACCTTC. It yields the protein CASSLVAGFGYGYTF.

This clone is a singleton in its sample. The chain couples TRBV11-2 to TRBJ2-5, with TRBD1 identical over 9 bases. The germline gives CDR1 SGHAT, CDR2 FQNNGV. Trimming took 1 base from V and 4 from J; bases not matched to a gene: 4. This CDR3 spans 15 amino acids. This CDR3 reads CASSLVTGGGETQYF. The CDR3 DNA sequence: TGTGCCAGCAGCTTAGTAACAGGGGGCGGAGAGACCCAGTACTTC. The variable domain in full, completed from reference TRBV11-2 and TRBJ2-5, reads EAGVAQSPRYKIIEKRQSVAFWCNPISGHATLYWYQQILGQGPKLLIQFQNNGVVDDSQLPKDRFSAERLKGVDSTLKIQPAKLEDSAVYLCASSLVTGGGETQYFGPGTRLLVL.

The chain combines TRBV7-6 with TRBJ1-3; no clear D. CDR3 length: 15 amino acids. V was cut by 0 bases and J by 1 base, with 7 bases left in between. The V gene's germline CDR1 is SGHVS and CDR2 FNYEAQ. CDR3 amino acids: CASSLAPLSGNTIYF. DNA of the CDR3: TGTGCCAGCAGCTTAGCCCCCCTGTCTGGAAACACCATATATTTT.

The J gene is TRBJ2-2, the V gene TRBV9; 9 bases agree with TRBD2. CDR1 SGDLS and CDR2 YYNGEE come from the germline V gene. This CDR3 comprises 16 residues. Trimming at V came to 0 bases and at J to 5 bases, leaving 5 bases not matched to a gene. CDR3 bases: TGTGCCAGCAGCGTAGGAATAGCGGGGGCTACCGGGGAGCTGTTTTTT. Protein: CASSVGIAGATGELFF.

This clone was detected only once. This chain connects TRBV2 to TRBJ2-3, with no clear D. V was shortened by 1 base and J by 2 bases, with 7 bases between the two germline ends. This CDR3 has 14 residues. Germline CDR1 SNHLY, CDR2 FYNNEI. The chain's CDR3 is CASSEDPYTDTQYF. The CDR3 DNA reads TGTGCCAGCAGTGAAGACCCCTACACAGATACGCAGTATTTT.

The J gene is TRBJ1-1, the V gene TRBV5-4, with 8 bases identical to TRBD1. Germline V gene data show CDR1 as SGHNT and CDR2 as YYREEE (reference sequence). CDR3 size: 15 residues. V lost 2 bases to trimming and J lost 5 bases; unmatched junction nucleotides: 8. The CDR3 here is CASSLDQGARTEAFF. The CDR3 region has the DNA TGTGCCAGCAGCTTAGACCAGGGGGCGCGGACTGAAGCTTTCTTT.

The chain uses TRBV5-4 and TRBJ1-1, with D perhaps matching TRBD1 (5 bases). This CDR3 is built from 14 residues. The V end lost 4 bases, the J end lost 5 bases, and 15 bases lay between the germline ends. Germline V gives CDR1 SGHNT, CDR2 YYREEE (reference sequence). CDR3 bases: TGTGCCAGCAGCACCAGGGTAGGAGTAACTGAAGCTTTCTTT. Translating it yields CASSTRVGVTEAFF.

Only a few counts were recorded for this clone. The V call is TRBV7-9, the J call TRBJ2-7, with TRBD2 matching over 7 bases. This CDR3 comprises 12 residues. Germline CDR1 and CDR2: SEHNR and FQNEAQ (reference sequence). V dropped 8 bases and J dropped 4; count of bases not matched to a gene: 5. The CDR3: CASGAGVYEQYF. In DNA form, the CDR3 reads TGTGCCAGCGGCGCGGGGGTATACGAGCAGTACTTC.

The chain has TRBV20-1 and TRBJ2-7; the match to TRBD2 covers 7 bases. This CDR3 contains 15 residues. Unmatched junction bases numbered 9, after V lost 3 bases and J lost 1 base. The germline CDR1 and CDR2 sequences are DFQATT and SNEGSKA (reference sequence). CDR3 region: CSASSLSGPSYEQYF. CDR3 nucleotide sequence: TGCAGTGCTAGTTCCCTTAGCGGGCCTTCCTACGAGCAGTACTTC.

The chain links TRBV30 to TRBJ1-1, with D tentatively TRBD1 (6 bases). The V end was cut by 7 bases, the J end by 5 bases, with 11 bases between. The CDR3 runs to 11 residues. In germline, CDR1 is GTSNPN, CDR2 SVGIG (reference sequence). The CDR3 DNA is TGTGCCTCCAATACAGGGACTGAAGCTTTCTTT. Its translation is CASNTGTEAFF.

The chain couples TRBV12-3 or TRBV12-4 to TRBJ2-7, with D possibly matching TRBD1 (6 bases). The CDR3 contains 13 residues. Trimming left V 2 bases short and J 6 bases short, with 11 bases between. The CDR3 loop reads CASSLSGVREQYF. CDR3 in DNA: TGTGCCAGCAGTTTATCAGGGGTACGCGAGCAGTACTTC.

A word on this clone: It is unclear where the CDR3 begins or ends on the DNA, so no DNA is shown, and the CDR3 is as TCRdb lists it. The V and J genes are TRBV5-1 and TRBJ1-2. 16 amino acids form the CDR3, both terminal residues included. CDR1 is SGHRS, CDR2 YFSETQ, per germline. CDR3 protein: CASSLNGASVGRGSTF.

This chain connects TRBV6-5 to TRBJ2-1, with 9 nucleotides matching TRBD2. Germline CDR1 MNHEY, CDR2 SVGAGI. V dropped 6 bases and J dropped 3; count of bases not matched to a gene: 6. CDR3 length equals 15 residues. This CDR3 reads CASRRTSENYNEQFF. CDR3 coding DNA: TGTGCCAGCAGGCGGACTAGCGAAAACTACAATGAGCAGTTCTTC.

The chain is built from TRBV5-1 and TRBJ1-2, with TRBD1 matching 9 bases. There are 16 residues in the CDR3. Looked up from germline, CDR1 is SGHRS and CDR2 is YFSETQ. J gave up 5 bases and V 0 bases, and 8 bases lay outside the gene matches. The chain's CDR3 is CASSLEDRGAGYGYTF. The CDR3 nucleotides are TGCGCCAGCAGCTTGGAGGACAGGGGCGCTGGGTATGGCTACACCTTC.

In its sample, this clone was seen a few times. This chain links TRBV30 with TRBJ1-6; TRBD1 matches at 7 bases. V was clipped by 4 bases and J by 0 bases; unmatched bases: 6. CDR3 length: 16 residues. CDR1 and CDR2 (germline): GTSNPN, SVGIG (reference sequence). DNA of the CDR3: TGTGCCTGGACCCCCGCAGGGGGCTCCTATAATTCACCCCTCCACTTT. This translates into CAWTPAGGSYNSPLHF.

The CDR3 nucleotides read TGTGCCAGTAGTGTCTCGGGACAGGGGCGGTCTGGGGCCAACGTCCTGACTTTC. Protein sequence: CASSVSGQGRSGANVLTF. The gene calls are TRBV19 and TRBJ2-6; 10 bases align to TRBD1. J lost 1 base, V lost 5 bases, and 8 bases had no gene match. The CDR3 length is 18 residues. In germline, CDR1 is LNHDA, CDR2 SQIVND (reference sequence).

In this sample, this clone turned up once. V usage is TRBV9 and J usage is TRBJ1-3, with 8 bases that match TRBD1. The length of the CDR3 is 14 residues. Trimming at V came to 4 bases and at J to 8 bases, leaving 8 bases not matched to a gene. CDR1 SGDLS and CDR2 YYNGEE come from the germline V gene. CDR3 coding DNA: TGTGCCAGCAGCCCCCGGACAGGGTTCCACACCATATATTTT. Amino acids: CASSPRTGFHTIYF.

V and J are TRBV10-3 and TRBJ1-5; TRBD1 matches 9 bases. Germline trimming cut 6 bases from V and 3 bases from J; bases unmatched to any gene: 3. This CDR3 contains 14 residues. Germline lookup yields CDR1 ENHRY and CDR2 SYGVKD. DNA for the CDR3: TGTGCCATCAGCGGGACAGGGCCCAATCAGCCCCAGCATTTT. It yields the protein CAISGTGPNQPQHF.

This clone has only one observation. V and J are TRBV27 and TRBJ1-1, with D unresolved. Germline V gene lookup returns CDR1 MNHEY and CDR2 SMNVEV (reference sequence). CDR3 length equals 13 residues. The V end lost 3 bases, the J end lost 0 bases, and 5 bases lay between the germline ends. Written as DNA, the CDR3 is TGTGCCAGCAGTTTCGGTCTGAACACTGAAGCTTTCTTT. Its protein is CASSFGLNTEAFF.

The V gene is TRBV30, the J gene TRBJ2-1, with D possibly matching TRBD2 (6 bases). The germline V gene has CDR1 GTSNPN and CDR2 SVGIG (reference sequence). The CDR3 contains 16 residues. V was pared by 0 bases and J by 7 bases, with 19 bases between. CDR3 region: CAWSVPAGIDTNEQFF. The CDR3 DNA follows: TGTGCCTGGAGTGTACCCGCGGGAATAGATACGAATGAGCAGTTCTTC.

V and J are TRBV18 and TRBJ2-1, with TRBD2 matching 10 bases. From germline, CDR1 is KGHSH and CDR2 LQKENI. CDR3 length equals 16 residues. The trim removed 3 bases at V and 6 bases at J, leaving 8 bases unmatched. The CDR3 DNA sequence: TGTGCCAGCTCACCCAGAGCGGGGGGGTATCGCAATGAGCAGTTCTTC. It yields the protein CASSPRAGGYRNEQFF.

This clone has a handful of counts. The chain combines TRBV19 with TRBJ1-6; no reliable D call. V was trimmed by 6 bases and J by 8 bases, leaving 17 bases between them. Per germline, CDR1 LNHDA and CDR2 SQIVND (reference sequence). CDR3 length: 15 amino acids. In nucleotides, the CDR3 is TGTGCCAGTAGCTCTTTGCGGGTTGTTGATTCACCCCTCCACTTT. Translating gives CASSSLRVVDSPLHF.

The V and J genes are TRBV9 and TRBJ2-3, with 8 bases aligning to TRBD2. Trimming at V came to 7 bases and at J to 1 base, leaving 11 bases not matched to a gene. Germline lookup yields CDR1 SGDLS and CDR2 YYNGEE. The CDR3 consists of 16 residues. In DNA form, the CDR3 reads TGTGCCAGCGAATCCGGAGCGGGGGCCGGCACAGATACGCAGTATTTT. Translated, it gives CASESGAGAGTDTQYF.

This CDR3 is CASSPTPAGTGFFNYGYTF. For the CDR3, the DNA is TGTGCCAGCAGTCCCACCCCCGCAGGGACAGGGTTTTTTAACTATGGCTACACCTTC. The chain combines TRBV27 with TRBJ1-2, with 9 nucleotides matching TRBD1. This CDR3 spans 19 amino acids. Trimming removed 5 bases from V and 1 base from J; junction bases left unmatched: 17. Per the germline V gene, CDR1 is MNHEY and CDR2 is SMNVEV (reference sequence).

The V call is TRBV19, the J call TRBJ1-1; the match to TRBD1 covers 7 bases. Germline assignment: CDR1 LNHDA and CDR2 SQIVND (reference sequence). The ends lost 4 bases at V and 9 bases at J; junction bases unmatched: 14. The CDR3 runs 15 residues. CDR3 in amino acids: CASSTTTGAAVKAFF. The CDR3 DNA is TGTGCCAGTAGTACGACAACAGGGGCCGCCGTGAAAGCTTTCTTT.

The CDR3 protein is CASSQGSVREAFF. The DNA of the CDR3 is TGTGCCAGCAGCCAAGGATCTGTACGGGAAGCTTTCTTT. The gene calls are TRBV3-1 (or the pseudogene TRBV3-2) and TRBJ1-1; D call uncertain. With 1 base removed from V and 8 bases from J, the gap between germline ends came to 11 bases. This CDR3 comprises 13 residues. The germline V gene has CDR1 LGHDT and CDR2 YNNKEL (reference sequence).

This clone occurred once. The rearrangement uses TRBV4-1 and TRBJ2-3; no firm D call. Deletions cut 2 bases from V and 4 bases from J, with 7 bases between. In germline, CDR1 is MGHRA, CDR2 YSYEKL. The CDR3 length is 13 residues. CDR3 in DNA: TGCGCCAGCAGCCAATCCAGGCCAGATACGCAGTATTTT. Its translation: CASSQSRPDTQYF.